This T cell receptor beta chain was profiled in a study of T cells after yellow fever vaccination. Findings and limits, study-wide: Once the booster was given, most primary-vaccination clones reappeared, at approximately 97% for CD4 and 88% for CD8.

The V gene lost 2 bases and the J gene lost 4 bases, with 14 bases spanning the gap. The length of the CDR3 is 16 residues. Turning to this clonotype: Its target is not known.

TCRdb called the 5' RACE reads again in MiXCR, with one record for every CDR3 protein. The sample yields hundreds of thousands of distinct CDR3 sequences, around 3.9% seen once. This TCR was sampled from a man aged 18 to 35 who received the YFV17D yellow fever vaccine. The sequencing here drew on PBMCs, taken on the day of the yellow fever booster vaccination. The gene calls are TRBV12-3 or TRBV12-4 and TRBJ2-2; D tentatively fits TRBD1 or TRBD2 (6 bases each). In DNA form, the CDR3 reads TGTGCCAGCAGTTTACGTGCTCGGGGGCCCACCGGGGAGCTGTTTTTT. It yields the protein CASSLRARGPTGELFF.